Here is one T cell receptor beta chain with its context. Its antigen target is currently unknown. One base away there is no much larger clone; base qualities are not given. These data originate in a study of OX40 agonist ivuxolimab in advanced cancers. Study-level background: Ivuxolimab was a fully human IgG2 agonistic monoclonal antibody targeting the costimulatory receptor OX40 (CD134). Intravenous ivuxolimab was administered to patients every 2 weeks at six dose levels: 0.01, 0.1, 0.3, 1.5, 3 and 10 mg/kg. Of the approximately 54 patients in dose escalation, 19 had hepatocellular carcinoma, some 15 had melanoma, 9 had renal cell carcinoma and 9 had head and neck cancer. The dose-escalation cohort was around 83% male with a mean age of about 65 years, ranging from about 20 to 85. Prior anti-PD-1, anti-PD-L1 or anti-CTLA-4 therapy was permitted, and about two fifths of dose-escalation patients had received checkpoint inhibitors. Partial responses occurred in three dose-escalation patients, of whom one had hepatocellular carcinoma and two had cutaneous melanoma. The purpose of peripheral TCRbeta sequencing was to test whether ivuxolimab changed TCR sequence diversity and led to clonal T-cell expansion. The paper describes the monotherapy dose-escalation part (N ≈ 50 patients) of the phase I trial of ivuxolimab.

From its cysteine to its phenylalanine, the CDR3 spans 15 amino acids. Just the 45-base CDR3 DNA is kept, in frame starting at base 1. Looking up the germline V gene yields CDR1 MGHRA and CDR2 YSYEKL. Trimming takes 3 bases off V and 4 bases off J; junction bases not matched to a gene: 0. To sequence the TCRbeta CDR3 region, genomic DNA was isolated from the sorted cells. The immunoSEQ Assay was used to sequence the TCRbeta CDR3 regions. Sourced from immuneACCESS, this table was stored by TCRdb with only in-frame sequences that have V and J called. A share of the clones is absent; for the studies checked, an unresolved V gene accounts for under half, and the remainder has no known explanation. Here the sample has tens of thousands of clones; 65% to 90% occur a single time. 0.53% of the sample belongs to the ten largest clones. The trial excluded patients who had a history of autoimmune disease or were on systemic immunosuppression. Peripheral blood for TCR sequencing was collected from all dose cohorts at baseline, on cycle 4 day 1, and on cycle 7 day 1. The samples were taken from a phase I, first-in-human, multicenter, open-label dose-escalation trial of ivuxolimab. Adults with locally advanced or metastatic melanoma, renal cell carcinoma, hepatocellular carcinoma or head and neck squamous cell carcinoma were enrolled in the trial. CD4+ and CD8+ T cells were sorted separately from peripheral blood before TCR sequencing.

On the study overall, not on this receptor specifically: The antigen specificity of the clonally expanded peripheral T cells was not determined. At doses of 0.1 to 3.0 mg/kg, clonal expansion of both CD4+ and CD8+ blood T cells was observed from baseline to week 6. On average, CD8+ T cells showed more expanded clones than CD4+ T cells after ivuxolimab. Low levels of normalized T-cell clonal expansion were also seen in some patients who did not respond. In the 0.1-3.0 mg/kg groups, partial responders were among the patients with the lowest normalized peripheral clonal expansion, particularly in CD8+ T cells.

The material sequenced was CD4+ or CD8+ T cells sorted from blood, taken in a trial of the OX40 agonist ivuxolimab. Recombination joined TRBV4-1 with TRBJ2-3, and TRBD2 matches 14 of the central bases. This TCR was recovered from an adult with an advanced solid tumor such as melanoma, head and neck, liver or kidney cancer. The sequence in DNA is TGCGCCAGCAGCCAGACTAGCGGGGGGGCAGATACGCAGTATTTT. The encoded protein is CASSQTSGGADTQYF.